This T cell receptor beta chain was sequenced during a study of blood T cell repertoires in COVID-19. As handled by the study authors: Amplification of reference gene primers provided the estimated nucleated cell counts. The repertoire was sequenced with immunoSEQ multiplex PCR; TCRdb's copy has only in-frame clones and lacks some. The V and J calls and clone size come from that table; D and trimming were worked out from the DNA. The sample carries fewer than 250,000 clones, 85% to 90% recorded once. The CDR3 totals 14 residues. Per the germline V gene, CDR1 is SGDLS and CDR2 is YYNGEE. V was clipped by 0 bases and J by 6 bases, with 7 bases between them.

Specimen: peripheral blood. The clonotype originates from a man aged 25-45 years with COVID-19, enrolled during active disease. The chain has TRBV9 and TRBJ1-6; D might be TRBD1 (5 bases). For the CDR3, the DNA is TGTGCCAGCAGCGTAGTGGGGGGTAATTCACCCCTCCACTTT. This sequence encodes CASSVVGGNSPLHF.